The entry that follows covers one T cell receptor (beta chain) sequence. This receptor's antigen is unknown. It has no much larger one-base neighbor in the sample; base qualities were not kept. The data stem from a study of regulatory T cells in long-lasting Graves disease (dated by TCRdb to the early 2020s). At the level of the whole study: Persistent Graves' disease meant more than 5 years of antithyroid drug treatment with TSH receptor autoantibodies that stayed positive. A total of roughly 35 samples were covered by TCR sequencing, comprising around 13 persistent and 20 newly diagnosed Graves' disease patients. The study was registered as a clinical trial and conducted in China. Antithyroid drugs had been taken for approximately 10 years on average by persistent Graves' disease patients in the clinical cohort. Patients with persistent Graves' disease were compared with patients with newly diagnosed Graves' disease using TCR sequencing and RNA sequencing of peripheral blood.

The germline V gene encodes CDR1 SNHLY and CDR2 FYNNEI. Spanning cysteine to phenylalanine, the CDR3 consists of 14 amino acids. Of the read, only the CDR3 DNA is kept; its 42 bases are in frame from base 1. After removal of 10 bases from V and 5 bases from J, the junction retains 10 bases not matched to a gene. The label giving this sample's time point can be read as: persistent/refractory GD, antithyroid drugs over 5 years with positive TRAb. For both TCR sequencing and RNA sequencing, RNA was extracted from PBMCs in TRIzol. The diagnosis of Graves' disease followed American Thyroid Association guidelines. Patients for the study were recruited at an endocrinology department in Xi'an, China. Each patient gave about 8.1 milliliters of peripheral blood, collected in an EDTA anticoagulant tube. Ficoll Paque Plus density gradient separation was used to isolate PBMCs, and no further T cell sorting was done. An Agilent 2100 Bioanalyzer and agarose gel were used to assess RNA quality, and a NanoDrop 2000 was used to measure RNA concentration.

The library was produced with multiplex PCR. Sequencing used an Illumina HiSeq 4000. CDR3 regions were amplified by Arm-PCR with iRepertoire HTBI primers to construct TCR beta libraries. Before sequencing, the PCR products went through gel purification. The study's processing was this. Gene usage analysis of CDR3 amino acid clonotypes relied on the approximately 68 TRBV and over 13 TRBJ segments identified across samples. Filtered high-quality paired reads were merged into contigs using COPE and FqMerger. BLAST was used to align contigs to IMGT TRBV, TRBD and TRBJ reference genes, with CDR3 defined following IMGT. Highly expanded clones were defined as clonotypes with a frequency above 0.1%. Repertoire diversity was measured by Shannon entropy, and V-J evenness by the Gini coefficient. Clonotypes shared by more than one individual were considered public. The raw public data were reprocessed by TCRdb itself: fastp quality trimming at Q25, MiXCR clonotype calling, in-frame beta chains only. CDR3 protein sequences are deduplicated, and each keeps its most common genes and DNA. For this entry, the V and J calls and clone size follow TCRdb and not the study's own pipeline. The sample data list about 420,000 distinct CDR3 sequences, and 23% of these were observed just once. Roughly a quarter of the sample rests with the top ten.

Study-wide conclusions, independent of this receptor: As a limitation, the authors acknowledged that the small sample size may reduce accuracy. More public clonotypes were shared among persistent patients (roughly 2,900) than among newly diagnosed patients (approximately 930). Peripheral blood alone was examined, since thyroid tissue, which constituted the primary lesion, could not be accessed. Preferential use of TRBV28, TRBJ1-2 and TRBJ2-5 was observed in persistent disease, whereas TRBV20-1 and TRBJ2-1 were favored in newly diagnosed disease. Sequencing and analysis were restricted to the TCR beta chain. Compared with newly diagnosed patients, persistent Graves' disease patients had lower TCR Shannon entropy and fewer highly expanded clones, which suggests clonal expansion.

The receptor was derived from a female donor with Graves disease. In this chain, TRBV2 is recombined with TRBJ1-1; the central 10 bases match TRBD1. The specimen comprised peripheral blood mononuclear cells (PBMCs), sampled when the disease was refractory, from a patient treated with antithyroid drugs. The sequenced DNA: TGTGCCACCGGAACCGACAGGGGGCGGACTGAAGCTTTCTTT. Its protein product is CATGTDRGRTEAFF.